This T cell receptor (beta chain) was sequenced in a study of blood T cell repertoires in COVID-19. From germline, CDR1 is SGDLS and CDR2 YYNGEE. The CDR3 runs to 18 residues. V trimming: 8 bases; J trimming: 2 bases; junction bases outside the gene matches: 18. The method was immunoSEQ multiplex PCR; TCRdb's version includes in-frame clones alone and lacks a portion of them. The sample has 300,000 to 350,000 clones; under 95% are singletons. The origin of this receptor is a woman aged 18-29 years who had recovered from COVID-19. Sequenced: peripheral blood. The rearrangement joins TRBV9 to TRBJ2-3, with 9 positions matching TRBD2. Here the CDR3 DNA reads TGTGCCAGTAGCTCTGAGTTGAGCGGGAGGCTCCTCACAGATACGCAGTATTTT. As protein: CASSSELSGRLLTDTQYF.